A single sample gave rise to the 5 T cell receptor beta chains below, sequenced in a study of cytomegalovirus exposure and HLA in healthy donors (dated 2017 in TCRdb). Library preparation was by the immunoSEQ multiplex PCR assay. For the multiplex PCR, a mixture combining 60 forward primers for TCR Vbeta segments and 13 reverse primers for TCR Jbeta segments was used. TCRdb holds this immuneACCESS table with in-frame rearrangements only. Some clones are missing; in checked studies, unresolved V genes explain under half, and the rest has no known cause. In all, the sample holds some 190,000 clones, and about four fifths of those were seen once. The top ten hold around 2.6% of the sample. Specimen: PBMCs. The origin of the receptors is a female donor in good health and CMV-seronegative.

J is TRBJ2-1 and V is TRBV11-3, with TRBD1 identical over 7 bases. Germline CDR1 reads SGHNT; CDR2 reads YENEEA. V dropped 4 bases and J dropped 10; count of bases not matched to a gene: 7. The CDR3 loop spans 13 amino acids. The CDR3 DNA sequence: TGTGCCAGCAGCTCACAACACAGGGGCGAGCAGTTCTTC. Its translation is CASSSQHRGEQFF.

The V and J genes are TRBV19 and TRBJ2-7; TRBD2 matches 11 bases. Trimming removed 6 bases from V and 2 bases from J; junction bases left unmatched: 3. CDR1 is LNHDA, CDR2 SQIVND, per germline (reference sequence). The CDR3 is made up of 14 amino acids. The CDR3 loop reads CASRPGLAAYEQYF. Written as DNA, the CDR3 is TGTGCCAGTAGGCCGGGACTAGCGGCCTACGAGCAGTACTTC.

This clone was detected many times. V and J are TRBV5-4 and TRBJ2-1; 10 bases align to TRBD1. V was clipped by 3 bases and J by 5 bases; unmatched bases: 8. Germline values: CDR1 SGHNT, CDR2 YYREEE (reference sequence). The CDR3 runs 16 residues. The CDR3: CASSWEGTGANNEQFF. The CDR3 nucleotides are TGTGCCAGCAGCTGGGAGGGGACAGGGGCCAACAATGAGCAGTTCTTC.

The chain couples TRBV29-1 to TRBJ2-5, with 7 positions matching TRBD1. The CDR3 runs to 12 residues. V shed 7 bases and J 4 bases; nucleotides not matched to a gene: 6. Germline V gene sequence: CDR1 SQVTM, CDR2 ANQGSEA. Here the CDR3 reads CSARRGSETQYF. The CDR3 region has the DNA TGCAGCGCGCGCAGGGGGTCAGAGACCCAGTACTTC.

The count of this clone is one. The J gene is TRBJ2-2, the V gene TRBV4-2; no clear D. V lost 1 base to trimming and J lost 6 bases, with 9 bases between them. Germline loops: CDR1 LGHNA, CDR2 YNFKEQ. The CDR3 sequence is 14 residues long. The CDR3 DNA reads TGTGCCAGCAGCCAAGTAACACCCTCCGGGGAGCTGTTTTTT. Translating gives CASSQVTPSGELFF.